The 19 T cell receptor beta chains presented below share a single source sample, sequenced in a study of blood T cells in healthy people across ages. Combining a sample-barcoded 5' primer with a J-beta primer mix, a second PCR ran for about 7 to 11 cycles. In TCRdb, the 5' RACE reads were re-called with MiXCR into one record per CDR3 protein. The data show 800,000 to 1,300,000 distinct CDR3 sequences, approximately 25% seen once. This sample was also put to use in a study of T cells of mothers and their children.

Specimen: blood. These receptors were collected from a girl aged 2 to 9 in good health.

This clonotype was observed a few times. The V call is TRBV5-1, the J call TRBJ2-5, with D unresolved. CDR3 length: 13 residues. V was cut by 2 bases and J by 2 bases, with 7 bases left in between. CDR1 and CDR2 from the germline V gene are SGHRS and YFSETQ. This CDR3 reads CASSFFPQETQYF. For the CDR3, the DNA is TGCGCCAGCAGCTTCTTTCCGCAAGAGACCCAGTACTTC.

Notes on this clonotype: Relative to the germline gene, one junction end is altered; a read error may explain this. J is TRBJ1-1 and V is TRBV9; TRBD1 agrees at 8 bases. Germline values: CDR1 SGDLS, CDR2 YYNGEE. This CDR3 is 15 amino acids long. CDR3 DNA: TGTGCCAGCAGCGTAGACGGGCAGGGGGCGACTGGAGCTTTCTTT. Encoded protein: CASSVDGQGATGAFF.

The chain combines TRBV7-8 with TRBJ2-2; D not certain. The CDR3 totals 15 residues. CDR1 and CDR2 from the germline V gene are SGHVS and FQNEAQ. Trimming left V 1 base short and J 0 bases short, with 6 bases between. The CDR3 DNA is TGTGCCAGCAGCTTAGTGACACCGAACACCGGGGAGCTGTTTTTT. Protein product: CASSLVTPNTGELFF.

This clonotype was counted between two and nine times. In nucleotides, the CDR3 is TGCAGCGTTGAAAGTGGTCCAGGGGCGGGTGGTGGCTACACCTTC. Amino acids: CSVESGPGAGGGYTF. The V gene is TRBV29-1, the J gene TRBJ1-2; TRBD1 is a possible D gene (6 bases). In germline, CDR1 is SQVTM, CDR2 ANQGSEA. With 2 bases removed from V and 7 bases from J, the gap between germline ends came to 20 bases. This CDR3 is 15 amino acids long.

This clonotype came up many times. This sequence joins TRBV10-3 and TRBJ2-5; D gene unclear. This CDR3 is 13 amino acids long. Trimming cost V 2 bases and J 1 base, with 5 bases left between them. Germline values: CDR1 ENHRY, CDR2 SYGVKD. The CDR3 DNA is TGTGCCATCAGTGAGACGGGCCAAGAGACCCAGTACTTC. Amino acid sequence: CAISETGQETQYF.

Turning to this clonotype: One base away lies a much larger clone, so this may be a sequencing read error. The chain employs TRBV12-3 or TRBV12-4 and TRBJ2-5; D possibly corresponds to TRBD1 (7 bases). The CDR3 length is 16 residues. The CDR3 protein is CASSRGTVVYQEAQYF. The CDR3 DNA reads TGTGCCAGCAGCAGGGGGACTGTAGTGTACCAAGAGGCCCAGTACTTC.

The chain combines TRBV9 with TRBJ2-1, with TRBD1 identical over 9 bases. Trimming cost V 4 bases and J 4 bases; bases outside gene matches: 9. Germline CDR1 SGDLS, CDR2 YYNGEE. The CDR3 totals 16 residues. CDR3 sequence (DNA): TGTGCCAGCAGCTCACCAGGACAGGGGCCATACAATGAGCAGTTCTTC. Translated: CASSSPGQGPYNEQFF.

J is TRBJ2-5 and V is TRBV12-3 or TRBV12-4, with a tentative D call TRBD1 (5 bases). V shed 7 bases and J shed 5 bases, with 20 bases lying between them. The CDR3 has 15 residues. CDR3 in amino acids: CASTRATGRHETQYF. In nucleotides, the CDR3 is TGTGCCAGCACCCGGGCCACAGGACGGCACGAGACCCAGTACTTC.

The V gene is TRBV6-2 or TRBV6-3, the J gene TRBJ2-1; D gene uncertain. This CDR3 comprises 15 residues. V was pared by 5 bases and J by 0 bases, with 11 bases between. Per germline, CDR1 MNHEY and CDR2 SVGEGT. The CDR3 sequence: CASSHRGSSYNEQFF. The CDR3, as DNA: TGTGCCAGCAGTCACAGAGGTAGCTCCTACAATGAGCAGTTCTTC.

The chain has TRBV27 and TRBJ2-7; D is perhaps TRBD1 (6 bases). V shed 4 bases and J shed 7 bases, with 14 bases lying between them. This CDR3 is 13 amino acids long. The germline V gene has CDR1 MNHEY and CDR2 SMNVEV (reference sequence). This chain's CDR3 is CASSSAGAEEQYF. The CDR3 bases are TGTGCCAGCAGTTCGGCAGGGGCAGAGGAGCAGTACTTC.

This chain connects TRBV6-1 to TRBJ2-7; D possibly corresponds to TRBD2 (5 bases). This CDR3 contains 14 residues. Germline V CDR1 and CDR2: MNHNS, SASEGT. The V end lost 7 bases, the J end lost 0 bases, and 13 bases lay between the germline ends. The DNA for the CDR3 is TGTGCCAGCACTAAGACGGGGAGCTCCTACGAGCAGTACTTC. Protein: CASTKTGSSYEQYF.

The chain joins TRBV7-3 to TRBJ2-5, with D perhaps matching TRBD2 (5 bases). V dropped 3 bases and J dropped 2 bases, with 10 bases sitting between them. This CDR3 comprises 14 residues. CDR1 and CDR2 (germline): SGHTA, FQGTGA. The CDR3 nucleotides read TGTGCCAGCAGCTTTAGCGTCAATCAAGAGACCCAGTACTTC. Protein product: CASSFSVNQETQYF. Full variable domain (rest looked up from reference TRBV7-3 and TRBJ2-5): GAGVSQTPSNKVTEKGKYVELRCDPISGHTALYWYRQSLGQGPEFLIYFQGTGAADDSGLPNDRFFAVRPEGSVSTLKIQRTERGDSAVYLCASSFSVNQETQYFGPGTRLLVL.

This sequence joins TRBV5-5 and TRBJ2-3; 8 bases align to TRBD1. Unmatched junction bases numbered 5, after V lost 4 bases and J lost 4 bases. Germline CDR1 is SGHKS and CDR2 is YYEKEE (reference sequence). This CDR3 region has 14 residues. The CDR3 sequence is CASSLQQGADTQYF. DNA of the CDR3: TGTGCCAGCAGCCTCCAACAGGGGGCAGATACGCAGTATTTT.

This clonotype showed up just a few times. V gene TRBV3-1 combines with J gene TRBJ2-5; the D is unclear. The CDR3 extends over 16 amino acids. Germline assignment: CDR1 LGHDT and CDR2 YNNKEL (reference sequence). With 3 bases removed from V and 4 bases from J, the gap between germline ends came to 18 bases. CDR3 DNA: TGTGCCAGCAGCCACCTTAGGGTATTTGATTCAGAGACCCAGTACTTC. Its translation is CASSHLRVFDSETQYF.

The rearrangement links TRBV15 to TRBJ2-5; 10 positions match TRBD1. Losses at the gene ends were 4 bases for V and 4 bases for J; bases not matched to a gene: 6. The CDR3 contains 15 residues. The V gene's germline CDR1 is LNHNV and CDR2 YYDKDF (reference sequence). The CDR3 is CATSNAGQGIETQYF. Written as DNA, the CDR3 is TGTGCCACCAGCAATGCGGGACAGGGGATAGAGACCCAGTACTTC.

This clonotype was counted a few times. V and J are TRBV4-1 and TRBJ2-1; 13 bases are a match to TRBD2. Germline CDR1 reads MGHRA; CDR2 reads YSYEKL. This CDR3 contains 15 residues. The V segment lost 3 bases and the J segment 9 bases; nucleotides outside the gene matches: 5. CDR3 DNA: TGCGCCAGCAGCCATCCTGGACTAGCGGGAGCTGAGCAGTTCTTC. It yields the protein CASSHPGLAGAEQFF.

CDR3 nucleotide sequence: TGTGCCAGCAGCTCAGGGATCTCTTATGGCTACACCTTC. It is translated as CASSSGISYGYTF. V usage is TRBV11-2 and J usage is TRBJ1-2, with a possible D match to TRBD1 (5 bases). Germline-derived CDR1 and CDR2 are SGHAT and FQNNGV. CDR3 length equals 13 residues. V lost 4 bases and J 5 bases, leaving 11 bases between the germline ends.

The chain employs TRBV12-5 and TRBJ2-1; TRBD1 might be the D (6 bases). This CDR3 is built from 15 residues. Looked up from germline, CDR1 is LGHNT and CDR2 is FRNRAP. Deletions cut 6 bases from V and 1 base from J, with 13 bases between. The CDR3 DNA sequence: TGTGCTAGTGGATGGGGGCCGTTATCCTACAATGAGCAGTTCTTC. Its protein product is CASGWGPLSYNEQFF.

In this sample, this clonotype turned up a few times. The CDR3 is CASSLGDRVGGTEAFF. The CDR3 coding sequence is TGTGCCAGTAGTTTGGGAGACAGGGTTGGAGGCACTGAAGCTTTCTTT. The V call is TRBV19, the J call TRBJ1-1; 7 nucleotides match TRBD1. The germline gives CDR1 LNHDA, CDR2 SQIVND (reference sequence). This CDR3 contains 16 residues. The V gene end was trimmed by 5 bases and the J gene end by 4 bases; junction bases not matched to a gene: 13.